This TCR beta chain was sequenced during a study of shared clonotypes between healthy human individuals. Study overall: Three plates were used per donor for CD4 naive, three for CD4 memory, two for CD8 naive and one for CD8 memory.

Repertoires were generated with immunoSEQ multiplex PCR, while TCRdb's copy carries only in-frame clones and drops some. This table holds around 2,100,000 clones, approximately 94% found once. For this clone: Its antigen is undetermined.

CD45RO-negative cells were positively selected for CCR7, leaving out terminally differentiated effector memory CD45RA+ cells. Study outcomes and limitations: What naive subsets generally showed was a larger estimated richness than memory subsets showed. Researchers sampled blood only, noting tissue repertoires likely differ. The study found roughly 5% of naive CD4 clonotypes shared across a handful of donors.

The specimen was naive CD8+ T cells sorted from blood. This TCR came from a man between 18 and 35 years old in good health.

CDR3 DNA sequence: TGTGCCAGCTCACTCGAATCCTACGAGCAGTACTTC. Protein product: CASSLESYEQYF. The rearrangement links TRBV18 to TRBJ2-7; D uncertain. This CDR3 has 12 residues. V lost 4 bases and J 1 base, leaving 5 bases between the germline ends. Germline CDR1 KGHSH, CDR2 LQKENI.